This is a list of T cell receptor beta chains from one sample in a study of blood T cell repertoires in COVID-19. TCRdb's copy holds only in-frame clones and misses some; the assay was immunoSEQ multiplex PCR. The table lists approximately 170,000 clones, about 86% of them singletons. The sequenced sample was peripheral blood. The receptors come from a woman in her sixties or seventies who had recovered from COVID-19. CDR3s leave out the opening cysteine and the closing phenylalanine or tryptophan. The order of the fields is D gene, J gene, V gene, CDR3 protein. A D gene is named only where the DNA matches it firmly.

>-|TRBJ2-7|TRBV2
ASSELGPRDEQY
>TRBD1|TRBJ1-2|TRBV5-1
ASYKDRAGGYT
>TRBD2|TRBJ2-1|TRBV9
ASSTHTSGSYNEQF
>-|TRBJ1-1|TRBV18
ASSPGTTNTEAF
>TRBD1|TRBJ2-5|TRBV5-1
ASSQGQLKETQY
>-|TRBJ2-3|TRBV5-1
ASSSPRGGGADTQY
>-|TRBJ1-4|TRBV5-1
ASSLGLGGRGEKLF
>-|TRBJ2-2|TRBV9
ASSVEGGLTGELF
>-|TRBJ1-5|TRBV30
AWSERNQPQH
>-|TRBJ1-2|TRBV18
ASSPIADSNYGYT
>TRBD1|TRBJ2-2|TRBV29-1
SVHKGGSNTGELF
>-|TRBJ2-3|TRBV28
ASSLQWWGAQY
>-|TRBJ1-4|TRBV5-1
ASSLRDATNEKLF
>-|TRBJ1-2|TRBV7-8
ASSPRQAINYGYT
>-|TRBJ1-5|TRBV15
ATSRGGARSGNQPQH
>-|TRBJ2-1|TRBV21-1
ASLGGF
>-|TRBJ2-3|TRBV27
ASAAGLTDTQY
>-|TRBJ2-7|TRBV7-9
ASRGDLSYEQY
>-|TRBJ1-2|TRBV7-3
ASSPGGGSQAWGYT
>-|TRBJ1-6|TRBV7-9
ASSPPGAGQLRD
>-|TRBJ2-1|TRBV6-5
ASSYSRGGEQF
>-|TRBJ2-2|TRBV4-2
ASSGISSTGELF
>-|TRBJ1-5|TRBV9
ASSPALGQPQH
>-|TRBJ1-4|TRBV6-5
ASRQTGIEGKLF
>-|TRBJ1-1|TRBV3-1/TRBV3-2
ASSHPRTSGTEAF
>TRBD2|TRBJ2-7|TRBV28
ASSFGGLAYEQY
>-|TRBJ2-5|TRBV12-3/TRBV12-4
ASSSEETQY
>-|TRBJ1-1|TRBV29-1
SVEGARRTEAF
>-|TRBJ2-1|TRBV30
ARHDGNEQF
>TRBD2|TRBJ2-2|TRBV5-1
ASTWEGTGELF
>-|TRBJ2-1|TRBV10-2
ASARDNSYNEQF
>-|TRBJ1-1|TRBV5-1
ASSWGSGGTEAF
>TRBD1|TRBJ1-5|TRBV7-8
ASSRDRDQPQH
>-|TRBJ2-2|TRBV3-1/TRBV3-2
ASSRGAGELF
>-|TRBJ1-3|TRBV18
ASSPPGLINTIY